This TCR beta chain appears in the sequencing data of a study of blood T cells in healthy people across ages. The second PCR ran roughly 6 to 12 cycles with a sample-barcoded 5' primer and J-beta primers. MiXCR, run by TCRdb on the 5' RACE reads, gives a single entry per CDR3 protein. The sample contains approximately 580,000 distinct CDR3 sequences, around 24% of which appear only once. V was clipped by 0 bases and J by 5 bases, with 7 bases between them. CDR1 and CDR2 from the germline V gene are SGHTA and FQGNSA. The CDR3 is 13 residues long. The donors, healthy Caucasians from Russia, were aged about 6 to 95. Per sample, no less than 5 micrograms of total RNA were extracted. These data were also filed under a second study, of T cells of mothers and their children. From that report: A few healthy Caucasian mothers gave samples, and so did their six children. Related mother-child pairs showed slightly higher but non-significant overlap than unrelated pairs.

This sequence originates from a boy aged 5-17 years in good health. The chain joins TRBV7-2 to TRBJ2-5; no clear D gene. Sequencing was carried out using blood. CDR3: CASSLARSETQYF. Here the CDR3 DNA reads TGTGCCAGCAGCTTAGCACGTTCGGAGACCCAGTACTTC.